The 28 T cell receptor beta chains presented below share a single source sample, sequenced in a study of memory CD4+ T cells and cytomegalovirus serostatus. Using immunoSEQ multiplex PCR, the repertoire was profiled, and TCRdb retains in-frame clones only, with some absent. The data contain tens of thousands of clones, roughly 74% of them seen just once; the ten biggest clones take up around 1.2%. The sort gate was single viable CD3+CD4+CD8-CD45RO+ cells for memory CD4+ T cells. Sequenced input: memory CD4+ T cells from blood. These receptors all stem from an adult in good health and CMV-seropositive.

V usage is TRBV15 and J usage is TRBJ2-1; 10 bases map to TRBD2. This CDR3 comprises 15 residues. V gave up 1 base and J gave up 8 bases; unmatched junction bases: 5. Germline V CDR1 and CDR2: LNHNV, YYDKDF (reference sequence). The CDR3 DNA follows: TGTGCCACCAGCAGAGCCAGCGGGGGGGCCTATGAGCAGTTCTTC. Amino acids: CATSRASGGAYEQFF. Together with reference TRBV15 and TRBJ2-1, the CDR3 gives the full variable domain: DAMVIQNPRYQVTQFGKPVTLSCSQTLNHNVMYWYQQKSSQAPKLLFHYYDKDFNNEADTPDNFQSRRPNTSFCFLDIRSPGLGDTAMYLCATSRASGGAYEQFFGPGTRLTVL.

This rearrangement joins TRBV7-8 to TRBJ1-2; 7 positions match TRBD1. CDR1 SGHVS and CDR2 FQNEAQ come from the germline V gene. The trim removed 5 bases at V and 3 bases at J, leaving 6 bases unmatched. The length of the CDR3 is 14 residues. CDR3 in amino acids: CASSPGQADYGYTF. The CDR3 DNA reads TGTGCCAGCAGCCCAGGACAGGCAGACTATGGCTACACCTTC.

V and J are TRBV6-6 and TRBJ1-5, with 8 positions matching TRBD1. The germline V gene has CDR1 MNHNY and CDR2 SVGAGI (reference sequence). The J segment lost 7 bases and the V segment lost 10 bases, leaving 12 bases of the junction unmatched. The CDR3 spans 14 residues. The CDR3: CATHGTGVGQPQHF. The CDR3 nucleotides read TGTGCCACCCACGGGACAGGAGTAGGCCAGCCCCAGCATTTT.

CDR3 nucleotide sequence: TGTGCCAGCAGCCTCAGTGCCTATCCGTCTGGCACCTTC. It codes for CASSLSAYPSGTF. The chain joins TRBV7-9 to TRBJ1-2; D call uncertain. V was cut by 5 bases and J by 13 bases, with 20 bases left in between. This CDR3 region has 13 residues. Germline V gives CDR1 SEHNR, CDR2 FQNEAQ (reference sequence). Full variable domain (outside the CDR3, taken from reference TRBV7-9 and TRBJ1-2): DTGVSQNPRHKITKRGQNVTFRCDPISEHNRLYWYRQTLGQGPEFLTYFQNEAQLEKSRLLSDRFSAERPKGSFSTLEIQRTEQGDSAMYLCASSLSAYPSGTFGSGTRLTVV.

The chain links TRBV2 to TRBJ2-1; a weak D match, TRBD1 (6 bases). Deletions cut 3 bases from V and 9 bases from J, with 18 bases between. The CDR3 is 15 amino acids. CDR1 and CDR2 from the germline V gene are SNHLY and FYNNEI. CDR3 loop: CASSETSQGRGEQFF. The CDR3 nucleotides read TGTGCCAGCAGTGAGACGTCACAGGGAAGGGGTGAGCAGTTCTTC. The full variable domain, with the rest looked up from reference TRBV2 and TRBJ2-1, is EPEVTQTPSHQVTQMGQEVILRCVPISNHLYFYWYRQILGQKVEFLVSFYNNEISEKSEIFDDQFSVERPDGSNFTLKIRSTKLEDSAMYFCASSETSQGRGEQFFGPGTRLTVL.

The genes are TRBV6-1 and TRBJ2-5, with D perhaps TRBD2 (5 bases). CDR1 is MNHNS, CDR2 SASEGT, per germline. This CDR3 is built from 15 residues. V lost 0 bases and J 1 base, leaving 9 bases between the germline ends. The CDR3 is CASSEAREGQETQYF. The CDR3 DNA reads as TGTGCCAGCAGTGAAGCGCGTGAGGGCCAAGAGACCCAGTACTTC.

The chain couples TRBV28 to TRBJ2-3; no firm D call. Trimming took off 4 bases at V and 6 bases at J, with 11 bases between the two ends. There are 13 residues in the CDR3. The V gene's germline CDR1 is MDHEN and CDR2 SYDVKM. The CDR3 is CASSSLWADTQYF. The CDR3 region has the DNA TGTGCCAGCAGTTCTCTGTGGGCTGATACGCAGTATTTT.

This clone was picked up one time. The rearrangement uses TRBV28 and TRBJ2-3, with D possibly matching TRBD2 (5 bases). The V end lost 5 bases, the J end lost 6 bases, and 15 bases lay between the germline ends. In germline, CDR1 is MDHEN, CDR2 SYDVKM. The length of the CDR3 is 14 residues. The CDR3 spells CASSDPTGYDTQYF. CDR3 sequence (DNA): TGTGCCAGCAGTGACCCCACGGGGTACGATACGCAGTATTTT.

The CDR3 sequence: CASSGSRGLYQETQYF. Here the CDR3 DNA reads TGTGCCAGCAGTGGAAGCAGGGGGCTTTACCAAGAGACCCAGTACTTC. This rearrangement joins TRBV2 to TRBJ2-5; 8 bases agree with TRBD1. Germline CDR1 and CDR2: SNHLY and FYNNEI. The length of the CDR3 is 16 residues. Trimming took 4 bases from V and 0 from J; bases not matched to a gene: 7.

The chain employs TRBV7-8 and TRBJ2-3; the D gene could be TRBD1 or TRBD2 (5 bases each). Germline assignment: CDR1 SGHVS and CDR2 FQNEAQ. This CDR3 has 13 amino acids. The ends were cut back, 5 bases at V and 4 bases at J, with 10 bases in the middle. CDR3 DNA sequence: TGTGCCAGCAGCAAGGGACGTCCAGATACGCAGTATTTT. Translating gives CASSKGRPDTQYF.

This chain connects TRBV28 to TRBJ2-5; D may be TRBD1 or TRBD2 (5 bases each). V lost 3 bases and J lost 6, with 20 bases in between. Per germline, CDR1 MDHEN and CDR2 SYDVKM. This CDR3 has 16 amino acids. The CDR3 protein is CASSFGAFGGRKTQYF. CDR3 sequence (DNA): TGTGCCAGCAGTTTCGGGGCTTTTGGGGGTCGGAAGACCCAGTACTTC.

The genes are TRBV2 and TRBJ2-7, with D possibly being TRBD1 (6 bases). This CDR3 is 12 amino acids long. V lost 2 bases to trimming and J lost 8 bases, with 10 bases between them. Germline V CDR1 and CDR2: SNHLY, FYNNEI. The CDR3 nucleotides read TGTGCCAGCAGTGAATACAGGGATCAGCAGTACTTC. Encoded protein: CASSEYRDQQYF.

The rearrangement links TRBV2 to TRBJ2-7; D not certain. Between the trimmed V and J ends, which lost 0 bases and 0 bases, there was a span of 6 bases. The germline CDR1 and CDR2 sequences are SNHLY and FYNNEI. The CDR3 covers 14 residues. The CDR3 nucleotides read TGTGCCAGCAGTGAAGCGGCGTTCTCCTACGAGCAGTACTTC. Amino acid sequence: CASSEAAFSYEQYF.

The chain carries TRBV6-1 and TRBJ1-5; maybe TRBD1 (6 bases). Trimming pared 3 bases from V and 3 bases from J, leaving 15 bases between. Germline V gene sequence: CDR1 MNHNS, CDR2 SASEGT. The CDR3 is 16 amino acids. CDR3 nucleotides: TGTGCCAGCAGTGACGTCCGGGACATCTTCAATCAGCCCCAGCATTTT. Its protein is CASSDVRDIFNQPQHF.

This rearrangement joins TRBV5-6 to TRBJ2-5; 8 bases are a match to TRBD2. This CDR3 is 17 amino acids long. The germline gives CDR1 SGHDT, CDR2 YYEEEE. The V segment lost 1 base and the J segment 2 bases; nucleotides outside the gene matches: 10. CDR3 nucleotides: TGTGCCAGCAGCTTGTTGGGCGAGCGGGGGACGCAAGAGACCCAGTACTTC. The encoded protein is CASSLLGERGTQETQYF.

This chain connects TRBV5-6 to TRBJ2-3; TRBD1 might be the D (6 bases). Germline V gives CDR1 SGHDT, CDR2 YYEEEE. Trimming took 4 bases from V and 0 from J, leaving 15 bases between them. The CDR3 loop spans 16 amino acids. CDR3: CASSHSGVSSTDTQYF. CDR3 nucleotides: TGTGCCAGCAGCCACTCAGGGGTATCTAGCACAGATACGCAGTATTTT.

The chain carries TRBV27 and TRBJ1-2; D gene uncertain. CDR3 size: 16 residues. Trimming pared 7 bases from V and 0 bases from J, leaving 18 bases between. Per germline, CDR1 MNHEY and CDR2 SMNVEV (reference sequence). This chain's CDR3 is CASKSRGGRSNYGYTF. The CDR3 bases are TGTGCCAGCAAAAGTCGGGGAGGAAGGTCTAACTATGGCTACACCTTC.

The V gene is TRBV6-1, the J gene TRBJ2-4; D remains ambiguous. CDR3 size: 16 residues. Deletions cut 3 bases from V and 0 bases from J, with 12 bases between. The V gene's germline CDR1 is MNHNS and CDR2 SASEGT. The CDR3 sequence: CASSDFGSIAKNIQYF. CDR3 bases: TGTGCCAGCAGTGACTTCGGATCTATAGCCAAAAACATTCAGTACTTC.

In its sample, this clone was seen a few times. The chain is built from TRBV4-3 and TRBJ1-1; D is perhaps TRBD1 (5 bases). From germline, CDR1 is LGHNA and CDR2 YSLEER. V lost 5 bases, J lost 1 base, and 14 bases lay in between. The CDR3 sequence is 15 residues long. The CDR3 bases are TGCGCCAGCAGCGCAGGACATACTTCGAACACTGAAGCTTTCTTT. This gives the protein CASSAGHTSNTEAFF.

This clone was observed a few times. This rearrangement joins TRBV6-5 to TRBJ1-6, with 7 nucleotides matching TRBD1. Per the germline V gene, CDR1 is MNHEY and CDR2 is SVGAGI. J was trimmed by 7 bases and V by 6 bases; bases with no gene match: 6. This CDR3 is built from 14 residues. CDR3 region: CASRSGTVNSPLHF. The CDR3 DNA is TGTGCCAGCAGGTCCGGGACAGTGAATTCACCCCTCCACTTT.

This clone was seen once. The chain employs TRBV4-1 and TRBJ1-5; TRBD1 matches at 8 bases. Germline V gene lookup returns CDR1 MGHRA and CDR2 YSYEKL. The trim removed 4 bases at V and 7 bases at J, leaving 9 bases unmatched. The CDR3 consists of 15 residues. The DNA for the CDR3 is TGCGCCAGCAGCCGAGCTGGACAGGGTGGGCAGCCCCAGCATTTT. Translating it yields CASSRAGQGGQPQHF.

The V call is TRBV6-5, the J call TRBJ1-2; D not certain. This CDR3 is built from 13 residues. V lost 5 bases and J lost 5, with 12 bases in between. The V gene's germline CDR1 is MNHEY and CDR2 SVGAGI. The CDR3 reads CASSPVRGYGYTF. CDR3 nucleotides: TGTGCCAGCAGTCCAGTCCGGGGATATGGCTACACCTTC.

V and J are TRBV5-1 and TRBJ2-2; 8 bases are shared with TRBD1. Per germline, CDR1 SGHRS and CDR2 YFSETQ. The CDR3 covers 14 residues. V dropped 0 bases and J dropped 6; count of bases not matched to a gene: 1. CDR3 sequence reads: CASSLDRGAGELFF. CDR3 nucleotide sequence: TGCGCCAGCAGCTTGGACAGGGGGGCCGGGGAGCTGTTTTTT.

The chain couples TRBV6-1 to TRBJ1-2, with TRBD1 identical over 7 bases. The CDR3 contains 17 residues. CDR1 is MNHNS, CDR2 SASEGT, per germline. With 3 bases clipped from V and 3 bases from J, the junction kept 13 bases outside the gene matches. As DNA, the CDR3 is TGTGCCAGCAGTGACCCAGAACCGCGGCAGGGGGACTATGGCTACACCTTC. It translates to CASSDPEPRQGDYGYTF.

Only a few counts were recorded for this clone. The chain couples TRBV18 to TRBJ1-2; 7 bases are a match to TRBD1. Germline CDR1 and CDR2: KGHSH and LQKENI. The CDR3 is 13 amino acids. V lost 6 bases and J lost 4; bases outside the gene matches: 5. CDR3 sequence reads: CASSDRVAYGYTF. CDR3 nucleotide sequence: TGTGCCAGCTCTGACAGGGTAGCCTATGGCTACACCTTC. The full variable domain, completed using reference TRBV18 and TRBJ1-2, is NAGVMQNPRHLVRRRGQEARLRCSPMKGHSHVYWYRQLPEEGLKFMVYLQKENIIDESGMPKERFSAEFPKEGPSILRIQQVVRGDSAAYFCASSDRVAYGYTFGSGTRLTVV.

The genes are TRBV6-1 and TRBJ2-5, with unresolved D. CDR3 length: 13 amino acids. V was trimmed by 4 bases and J by 1 base, leaving 7 bases between them. The germline CDR1 and CDR2 sequences are MNHNS and SASEGT. The CDR3 loop is CASSALAQETQYF. CDR3 DNA sequence: TGTGCCAGCAGTGCCCTCGCCCAAGAGACCCAGTACTTC.

As DNA, the CDR3 is TGTGCCAGCAGCCTGAGGACAGGGGTCCAAGAGACCCAGTACTTC. It specifies CASSLRTGVQETQYF. The chain uses TRBV27 and TRBJ2-5; 9 nucleotides match TRBD1. The CDR3 is made up of 15 amino acids. The V segment lost 6 bases and the J segment 1 base; nucleotides outside the gene matches: 6. Germline V gives CDR1 MNHEY, CDR2 SMNVEV (reference sequence).

J is TRBJ2-5 and V is TRBV2; 14 bases align to TRBD2. Germline V gives CDR1 SNHLY, CDR2 FYNNEI. The CDR3 consists of 15 residues. Germline trimming cut 5 bases from V and 3 bases from J; bases unmatched to any gene: 2. In DNA, the CDR3 is TGTGCCAGCAGTCGGGGACTAGCGGGGGAAGAGACCCAGTACTTC. Translation: CASSRGLAGEETQYF.